The T cell receptor (beta chain) under discussion was sequenced for a study of human T cells and chemical hapten exposure. The time point denotes: healthy volunteer bleed at 2 weeks. Total RNA was isolated from whole blood that had not been fractionated. TCRdb processed the RACE reads anew with MiXCR; each CDR3 protein has one entry. The sample carries around 130,000 distinct CDR3 sequences, approximately 9.5% recorded once. This clonotype was observed many times. Its antigen is as yet unknown. Study-level results: After DPC sensitization, TCRs above 1 in 1000 frequency showed no change.

The material sequenced was whole blood. The source of this sequence is a male donor in good health. Some clones in this sample may be carry-over from other donors' samples.

The DNA for the CDR3 is TGCGCCAGCAGCCAAGGTCTAGCGGGACGAAATCCCGAGCAGTACTTC. The encoded protein is CASSQGLAGRNPEQYF. The chain joins TRBV4-1 to TRBJ2-7; the match to TRBD2 covers 9 bases. Germline lookup yields CDR1 MGHRA and CDR2 YSYEKL. Unmatched junction bases numbered 10, after V lost 1 base and J lost 6 bases. CDR3 length: 16 residues.